This TCR beta chain was profiled in a study of breast tumors, draining lymph nodes, adjacent tissues (dated by TCRdb to 2016 to 2017). Notes on the research overall: TCR beta repertoires were compared across tumor, adjacent nontumor tissue and axillary lymph nodes obtained from breast cancer patients. In human breast cancer, the study set out to evaluate how tumor, surrounding tissue and draining lymph node repertoires relate to one another and whether T cells may move between these sites. On the study overall, not on this receptor specifically: The data were considered consistent with most tumor T cells being derived from the lymph node and subsequently expanding within tumor tissue. Tumors showed preferential V and J gene usage, and their T-cell repertoire diversity fell below that of lymph nodes yet above that of nontumor tissue. Tumor and nontumor tissue repertoires were significantly more similar in luminal-like than in basal-like breast cancer. The conclusion that tumor T cells originate in lymph nodes was presented as consistent with a hypothesis rather than as directly demonstrated.

Sequencing used an Illumina HiSeq 2000. TCR beta chain libraries were generated by multiplex PCR amplification. The amplified TCR beta chain products were analyzed by high-throughput sequencing. TCRdb handled the public reads itself, with Q25 trimming in fastp and clone calling in MiXCR, and kept productive beta chains. CDR3 protein sequences are deduplicated, and each keeps its most common genes and DNA. Counted in this sample were more than 12,000 distinct CDR3 sequences; around 55% of them appeared once. The top ten clones comprise 30% to 35% of the sample. The table lists this clonotype with many counts. Its antigen is currently not known. Base quality data are lacking; no much larger clone is found one base away. Adjacent samples were composed of nontumor breast tissue surrounding the tumor. Sequenced input: tumor-adjacent breast tissue. The receptor comes from a female donor with breast cancer. Some clones in this sample may be carry-over from other donors' samples.

The CDR3 has the sequence CASSFRKSTDTQYF. In nucleotide form, the sequence is TGCGCCAGCAGCTTTCGGAAATCCACAGATACGCAGTATTTT. The V and J segments used are TRBV5-1 and TRBJ2-3, with no reliable assignment of the D segment. Between the V and J ends, shortened by 2 bases and 2 bases respectively, the junction contains 9 bases. From a lookup of the germline V gene, CDR1 and CDR2 are SGHRS and YFSETQ. Spanning cysteine to phenylalanine, the CDR3 consists of 14 amino acids. Only the CDR3 DNA stays, 42 bases, in frame from base 1.